Sequencing of this TCR beta chain was carried out in a study of spatial heterogeneity in lung cancer. On the study more broadly: Alpha-chain sequences were consistently detected in smaller numbers than beta-chain sequences. Overall study findings and caveats: How many expanded intratumoral alpha and beta TCRs were present tracked the tumor mutation count, which was a count of nonsynonymous mutations.

This CDR3 spans 14 amino acids. Germline V gene data show CDR1 as MDHEN and CDR2 as SYDVKM. MiXCR, run by TCRdb on the 5' RACE reads, gives a single entry per CDR3 protein. The repertoire holds about 520 distinct CDR3 sequences, with about 25% as singletons. Described time point: sample taken at primary tumor resection. Untreated early-stage non-small cell lung cancer patients, around 70 in total, were the donors. As to this clonotype: Its specificity is not known. Its ends do not fully match the called genes, so a read error is possible.

The source of this sequence is a male donor with early-stage non-small cell lung cancer. Sequencing was performed on lung tumor tissue, taken at surgery. The rearrangement joins TRBV28 to TRBJ2-6, with unresolved D. The DNA of the CDR3 is TGTGCCAGCTCCTACCCGGGTTGGGCCAACGTCCTGGCTTTC. Its protein product is CASSYPGWANVLAF.